This T cell receptor beta chain was retrieved from a study of lymphopenia after photon versus proton radiotherapy. Points from the study as a whole: After lymphocyte nadir, photon-treated repertoires showed oligoclonal expansion, especially CD8+ Temra. Post-nadir TCR diversity decline inversely tracked overall survival among those who died. Only patients who died were analyzed for survival; proton advantage is unproven. Under photons, naive T cells and diversity fell while effector/memory populations rose.

The CDR3 is made up of 18 amino acids. The junction had 6 bases not matched to a gene; V was cut back by 1 base and J by 2 bases. CDR1 and CDR2 (germline): SEHNR, FQNEAQ (reference sequence). To note about this clone: Its antigen is not identified.

Repertoires were generated with immunoSEQ multiplex PCR, while TCRdb's copy carries only in-frame clones and drops some. This sample has more than 30,000 clones; roughly 89% occur once, and the top ten carry 6.6%. The genes are TRBV7-9 and TRBJ2-3, with 13 bases aligning to TRBD2. This clonotype was sampled from a woman between 65 and 79 years old with pancreatic cancer. Some clones in this sample may be carry-over from other donors' samples. The source material was peripheral blood, sampled from a patient treated with proton-based radiotherapy. CDR3 nucleotides: TGTGCCAGCAGCTTAGGGGGACTAGCGGGACGTTACACAGATACGCAGTATTTT. This translates into CASSLGGLAGRYTDTQYF.